The 26 T cell receptor beta chains listed next were all sequenced from one sample in a study of T cells in Graves' hyperthyroidism and ophthalmopathy. There were TCR beta CDR3 regions amplified from RNA transcripts. First-round RT-PCR of the TCR CDR3 relied on the HTBI primer set. One entry per CDR3 protein results from TCRdb running MiXCR on the multiplex PCR reads. This sample has fewer than 700,000 distinct CDR3 sequences, with under 20% found just once. Sequenced material: blood. Receptor source: a young woman with Graves' ophthalmopathy.

Here the CDR3 reads CASSPPGPSGNTIYF. The DNA for the CDR3 is TGTGCCAGCAGTCCACCCGGACCCTCTGGAAACACCATATATTTT. The chain carries TRBV28 and TRBJ1-3; D uncertain. Germline CDR1 is MDHEN and CDR2 is SYDVKM. The CDR3 has 15 residues. V dropped 5 bases and J dropped 0 bases, with 11 bases sitting between them.

A few counts support this clonotype. This could be a read error, since a much larger clone is one nucleotide away. The chain uses TRBV6-5 and TRBJ2-7, with D perhaps assigned TRBD1 or TRBD2 (6 bases each). This CDR3 spans 13 amino acids. Trimming removed 2 bases at V and 9 bases at J, with 14 bases between. Germline V gene data show CDR1 as MNHEY and CDR2 as SVGAGI. The CDR3 loop reads CASSYGVGGGQYF. Written as DNA, the CDR3 is TGTGCCAGCAGTTACGGGGTAGGAGGGGGGCAGTACTTC.

This clonotype was counted many times. The rearrangement uses TRBV27 and TRBJ1-5, with TRBD1 identical over 7 bases. V dropped 5 bases and J dropped 6; count of bases not matched to a gene: 10. Germline V gene lookup returns CDR1 MNHEY and CDR2 SMNVEV (reference sequence). The CDR3 has 15 amino acids. Here the CDR3 reads CASSPTGEVGQPQHF. The CDR3 bases are TGTGCCAGCAGTCCCACAGGGGAGGTTGGTCAGCCCCAGCATTTT.

V and J are TRBV6-4 and TRBJ2-1, with D perhaps given as TRBD1 or TRBD2 (7 bases each). From germline, CDR1 is MRHNA and CDR2 SNTAGT. With 3 bases removed from V and 7 bases from J, the gap between germline ends came to 19 bases. The length of the CDR3 is 16 residues. This chain's CDR3 is CASSEMGGGIRNEQFF. The CDR3 DNA reads TGTGCCAGCAGTGAAATGGGAGGGGGCATAAGAAATGAGCAGTTCTTC.

In this sample, this clonotype turned up many times. The genes are TRBV11-2 and TRBJ2-7; either TRBD1 or TRBD2 may fit D (5 bases each). V was pared by 3 bases and J by 2 bases, with 11 bases between. The germline CDR1 and CDR2 sequences are SGHAT and FQNNGV. The CDR3 is 14 residues long. CDR3 sequence reads: CASSFEGLAYEQYF. CDR3 nucleotide sequence: TGTGCCAGCAGCTTCGAGGGGCTGGCCTACGAGCAGTACTTC.

This clonotype was counted at least ten times. This chain uses TRBV7-8 with TRBJ2-7; 9 bases are a match to TRBD1. CDR1 and CDR2 (germline): SGHVS, FQNEAQ. With 3 bases clipped from V and 1 base from J, the junction kept 7 bases outside the gene matches. CDR3 size: 16 residues. CDR3 nucleotide sequence: TGTGCCAGCAGCTTGGTTACCGGGACAGGGTCCTACGAGCAGTACTTC. Translating gives CASSLVTGTGSYEQYF.

The chain carries TRBV4-1 and TRBJ1-1; TRBD1 might be the D (5 bases). Per the germline V gene, CDR1 is MGHRA and CDR2 is YSYEKL. Trimming left V 1 base short and J 1 base short, with 13 bases between. The CDR3 has 16 amino acids. CDR3 sequence reads: CASSQVEGFPNTEAFF. The CDR3 nucleotides are TGCGCCAGCAGCCAAGTAGAGGGGTTCCCGAACACTGAAGCTTTCTTT.

This clonotype has at least ten counts. The chain couples TRBV15 to TRBJ2-5; TRBD2 aligns across 7 bases. V shed 0 bases and J 3 bases; nucleotides not matched to a gene: 22. The CDR3 has 21 amino acids. Germline loops: CDR1 LNHNV, CDR2 YYDKDF (reference sequence). Written as DNA, the CDR3 is TGTGCCACCAGCAGAGATCCATTCTCCACCGGGTCCCAGCGGGGAAAAGAGACCCAGTACTTC. The encoded protein is CATSRDPFSTGSQRGKETQYF.

The V gene is TRBV6-1, the J gene TRBJ1-6; no reliable D call. Germline loops: CDR1 MNHNS, CDR2 SASEGT. CDR3 length: 13 residues. The germline V and J ends were trimmed by 2 bases and 9 bases, with 8 bases remaining between them. In DNA, the CDR3 is TGTGCCAGCAGTGAATGGGATAGTTCACCCCTCCACTTT. Its protein product is CASSEWDSSPLHF.

This clonotype was detected many times. The V call is TRBV2, the J call TRBJ2-7, with D hard to call. Germline V gives CDR1 SNHLY, CDR2 FYNNEI. This CDR3 has 14 residues. Trimming left V 4 bases short and J 1 base short, with 11 bases between. CDR3 nucleotides: TGTGCCAGCAGTGGCCTAGACACGTCCTACGAGCAGTACTTC. This sequence encodes CASSGLDTSYEQYF.

This clonotype appeared many times. V and J are TRBV6-1 and TRBJ1-5; TRBD1 aligns across 7 bases. The junction had 5 bases not matched to a gene; V was cut back by 0 bases and J by 6 bases. The CDR3 has 15 residues. The germline V gene encodes CDR1 MNHNS and CDR2 SASEGT. CDR3 sequence: CASSEADRTRQPQHF. CDR3 DNA sequence: TGTGCCAGCAGTGAAGCGGACAGGACGCGTCAGCCCCAGCATTTT.

This clonotype turned up a few times. This sequence joins TRBV28 and TRBJ2-7; D gene ambiguous. Germline V gene sequence: CDR1 MDHEN, CDR2 SYDVKM. V was pared by 8 bases and J by 3 bases, with 26 bases between. The CDR3 has 17 amino acids. In DNA form, the CDR3 reads TGTGCCAGCGGTCTTGCCCTTACGGGCTCCTCCTTCTACGAGCAGTACTTC. As protein: CASGLALTGSSFYEQYF. Looking up the rest from reference TRBV28 and TRBJ2-7 gives the full variable domain: DVKVTQSSRYLVKRTGEKVFLECVQDMDHENMFWYRQDPGLGLRLIYFSYDVKMKEKGDIPEGYSVSREKKERFSLILESASTNQTSMYLCASGLALTGSSFYEQYFGPGTRLTVT.

This clonotype has at least ten counts. The V gene is TRBV27, the J gene TRBJ2-7; 9 positions agree with TRBD1. V lost 6 bases and J lost 2; bases outside the gene matches: 5. The CDR3 has 14 amino acids. The V gene's germline CDR1 is MNHEY and CDR2 SMNVEV (reference sequence). CDR3 protein: CASSVRTGAYEQYF. In DNA, the CDR3 is TGTGCCAGCAGCGTCAGGACAGGGGCCTACGAGCAGTACTTC.

At least ten counts were recorded for this clonotype. The chain employs TRBV3-1 and TRBJ2-3, with TRBD2 as a possible D gene (6 bases). The CDR3 covers 16 residues. CDR1 is LGHDT and CDR2 is YNNKEL in the germline V gene (reference sequence). Trimming took 4 bases from V and 1 from J, leaving 15 bases between them. CDR3 coding DNA: TGTGCCAGCAGCCTAGGGACTGGTAGCGGCACAGATACGCAGTATTTT. This translates into CASSLGTGSGTDTQYF.

The V call is TRBV12-3 or TRBV12-4, the J call TRBJ1-2; D might be TRBD1 (5 bases). This CDR3 contains 14 residues. V lost 3 bases and J lost 6, with 14 bases in between. CDR3 sequence: CASSLSQGVDGYTF. The CDR3 nucleotides read TGTGCCAGCAGTTTGAGCCAGGGTGTAGATGGCTACACCTTC.

The V call is TRBV9, the J call TRBJ1-3; D remains unclear. From germline, CDR1 is SGDLS and CDR2 YYNGEE. The CDR3 has 13 residues. Trimming removed 4 bases from V and 3 bases from J, with 8 bases in between. CDR3: CASSSSDGNTIYF. The CDR3 bases are TGTGCCAGCAGCTCATCCGATGGAAACACCATATATTTT.

This clonotype was recorded a few times. The chain carries TRBV27 and TRBJ1-5; the match to TRBD1 covers 7 bases. The germline V gene has CDR1 MNHEY and CDR2 SMNVEV (reference sequence). V was clipped by 5 bases and J by 2 bases; unmatched bases: 12. CDR3 size: 17 residues. The chain's CDR3 is CASSPIKTGVGNQPQHF. The CDR3 nucleotides are TGTGCCAGCAGTCCAATAAAAACAGGGGTCGGCAATCAGCCCCAGCATTTT.

The CDR3 DNA sequence: TGTGCCAGCAGCCTCAAGGGGGGGCCAACTGAAGCTTTCTTT. The encoded protein is CASSLKGGPTEAFF. This rearrangement joins TRBV7-2 to TRBJ1-1; D perhaps matches TRBD1 (6 bases). Germline CDR1 and CDR2: SGHTA and FQGNSA. The V end was cut by 5 bases, the J end by 5 bases, with 15 bases between. The CDR3 length is 14 residues. Full variable domain (missing parts from reference TRBV7-2 and TRBJ1-1): GAGVSQSPSNKVTEKGKDVELRCDPISGHTALYWYRQSLGQGLEFLIYFQGNSAPDKSGLPSDRFSAERTGGSVSTLTIQRTQQEDSAVYLCASSLKGGPTEAFFGQGTRLTVV.

This clonotype was seen a few times. The chain carries TRBV6-1 and TRBJ1-5; D perhaps matches TRBD1 (6 bases). V was clipped by 4 bases and J by 3 bases, with 10 bases between them. The germline CDR1 and CDR2 sequences are MNHNS and SASEGT. There are 14 residues in the CDR3. This chain's CDR3 is CASSVDRTNQPQHF. The CDR3 nucleotides are TGTGCCAGCAGTGTAGACAGGACCAATCAGCCCCAGCATTTT.

To note about this clonotype: A single base separates this from a much larger clone, so it may be a read error. Written as DNA, the CDR3 is TGTGCCTGGAGTGGACCACTAGCGGGAGGTGCGGATACGCAGTATTTT. Its translation is CAWSGPLAGGADTQYF. This chain connects TRBV30 to TRBJ2-3; 12 bases match TRBD2. Germline V CDR1 and CDR2: GTSNPN, SVGIG (reference sequence). The CDR3 has 16 amino acids. Germline trimming cut 1 base from V and 6 bases from J; bases unmatched to any gene: 8.

This chain connects TRBV18 to TRBJ2-7, with 7 bases lining up with TRBD2. Germline assignment: CDR1 KGHSH and CDR2 LQKENI. The J segment lost 7 bases and the V segment lost 2 bases, leaving 14 bases of the junction unmatched. The length of the CDR3 is 16 residues. The CDR3 here is CASSPKQGRKAGEQYF. For the CDR3, the DNA is TGTGCCAGCTCACCAAAGCAGGGAAGAAAAGCGGGGGAGCAGTACTTC.

This clonotype was picked up many times. The chain couples TRBV4-1 to TRBJ2-1, with D uncertain. The CDR3 is made up of 13 amino acids. V lost 1 base and J lost 5, with 6 bases in between. Germline values: CDR1 MGHRA, CDR2 YSYEKL. The CDR3 protein is CASSQVGNNEQFF. Written as DNA, the CDR3 is TGCGCCAGCAGCCAAGTAGGGAACAATGAGCAGTTCTTC.

This clonotype was detected ten times or more. The V and J genes are TRBV4-2 and TRBJ2-7, with 11 bases fitting TRBD2. The CDR3 runs 14 residues. V trimming: 4 bases; J trimming: 7 bases; junction bases outside the gene matches: 6. The germline gives CDR1 LGHNA, CDR2 YNFKEQ. Here the CDR3 DNA reads TGTGCCAGCAGCCCTTCGCTAGCGGGAGGTGAGCAGTACTTC. Translated, it gives CASSPSLAGGEQYF.

The V gene is TRBV5-5, the J gene TRBJ2-2; TRBD1 agrees at 7 bases. Germline CDR1 and CDR2: SGHKS and YYEKEE (reference sequence). This CDR3 contains 14 residues. V shed 4 bases, J shed 7 bases, and the junction held 7 bases outside the gene matches. CDR3 sequence reads: CASSQTGSGGELFF. The CDR3 nucleotides are TGTGCCAGCAGCCAGACAGGGTCGGGCGGGGAGCTGTTTTTT.

There are many counts of this clonotype. The gene calls are TRBV7-3 and TRBJ2-7; TRBD1 matches 7 bases. Germline CDR1 is SGHTA and CDR2 is FQGTGA. The CDR3 length is 14 residues. Germline trimming cut 0 bases from V and 3 bases from J; bases unmatched to any gene: 2. The CDR3 coding sequence is TGTGCCAGCAGCTTAACGGACAGGAGCTACGAGCAGTACTTC. Amino acids: CASSLTDRSYEQYF. The whole variable domain, filled in from reference TRBV7-3 and TRBJ2-7, reads GAGVSQTPSNKVTEKGKYVELRCDPISGHTALYWYRQSLGQGPEFLIYFQGTGAADDSGLPNDRFFAVRPEGSVSTLKIQRTERGDSAVYLCASSLTDRSYEQYFGPGTRLTVT.

This clonotype was detected ten times or more. CDR3 in DNA: TGTGCCAGCAGCTTAGGGCAGGGGGAGACCCAGTACTTC. The encoded protein is CASSLGQGETQYF. The rearrangement joins TRBV18 to TRBJ2-5; D possibly corresponds to TRBD1 (6 bases). Germline V lookup: CDR1 KGHSH, CDR2 LQKENI. Trimming shortened V by 8 bases and J by 5 bases, and 15 bases separated the two germline ends. This CDR3 has 13 amino acids.